The rows below give T cell receptor beta chains drawn from one sample of a study of blood T cell repertoires in COVID-19. The data were produced by immunoSEQ multiplex PCR, yet TCRdb's version contains in-frame clones alone and is incomplete. The table shows 350,000 to 450,000 clones, with 91% occurring only once. The sequenced sample consisted of PBMCs or T cells enriched from blood (not recorded which). These receptors were taken from a woman aged 40 to 50 who had been exposed to COVID-19. Both conserved end residues are part of each CDR3. Fields, in order: D gene, J gene, V gene, clone size, CDR3 DNA, CDR3 protein. D genes are given only for firm matches. Expanded clones get a size class; other rows say once, few or many, or leave the size out.

TRBD1 TRBJ2-7 TRBV7-8 few TGTGCCAGCAGCCGATCCGAGACCCCGGGACAGGGAAACTACGAGCAGTACTTC CASSRSETPGQGNYEQYF
TRBD2 TRBJ2-1 TRBV19 NA TGTGCCAGTATCACCCCTGGGCGGGAGGGCTCCTACAATGAGCAGTTCTTC CASITPGREGSYNEQFF
TRBD1 TRBJ1-1 TRBV11-1 NA TGTGCCAGCAGTACGGGACAGGGAGACACTGAAGCTTTCTTT CASSTGQGDTEAFF
TRBD2 TRBJ2-7 TRBV19 NA TGTGCCAGTAGTGCCGCTAGCGGACCCTACGAGCAGTACTTC CASSAASGPYEQYF
TRBD1 TRBJ1-3 TRBV5-5 NA TGTGCCAGCAGGTGGGGGACAGGACACTCTGGAAACACCATATATTTT CASRWGTGHSGNTIYF
NA TRBJ1-2 TRBV6-2/TRBV6-3 NA TGTGCCAGCAGCAATACACGGGAATATGGCTACACCTTC CASSNTREYGYTF
NA TRBJ1-1 TRBV29-1 NA TGCAGCGTCGTCCTCCCCTGGGGGGGCACTGAAGCTTTCTTT CSVVLPWGGTEAFF
TRBD1 TRBJ2-3 TRBV4-3 NA TGCGCCAGCAGCCAAGAATCGCAGGGGGCTCAAGATACGCAGTATTTT CASSQESQGAQDTQYF
TRBD2 TRBJ2-3 TRBV5-1 NA TGCGCCAGCAGCTTGAGGACTAGCGGGGGGACAGATACGCAGTATTTT CASSLRTSGGTDTQYF
NA TRBJ1-2 TRBV9 NA TGTGCCAGCAGCGTAGTCGGCGGGAACTATGGCTACACCTTC CASSVVGGNYGYTF
TRBD1 TRBJ2-7 TRBV2 NA TGTGCCAGCTCGACAGGGTACTACGAGCAGTACTTC CASSTGYYEQYF
TRBD1 TRBJ1-1 TRBV12-3/TRBV12-4 NA TGTGCCAGTCGGGACAGGAACACTGAAGCTTTCTTT CASRDRNTEAFF
NA TRBJ2-5 TRBV5-4 NA TGTGCCAGCAGAGACGGGAGTGTGCAAGAGACCCAGTACTTC CASRDGSVQETQYF
TRBD1 TRBJ1-1 TRBV29-1 once TGCAGCGTACGACTCGGACAGGCTAACACTGAAGCTTTCTTT CSVRLGQANTEAFF
NA TRBJ2-3 TRBV19 NA TGTGCCAGTAAAAAGAGGGGGGGCTTTGAAGATACGCAGTATTTT CASKKRGGFEDTQYF
NA TRBJ1-1 TRBV6-6 NA TGTGCCAGCAGTTACCCACGAGGCGCCGGCACTGAAGCTTTCTTT CASSYPRGAGTEAFF
NA TRBJ1-2 TRBV7-2 once TGTGCCAGCAGCTTCTTTAGGGAGGCACCATATGGCTACACCTTC CASSFFREAPYGYTF
NA TRBJ2-2 TRBV9 once TGTGCCAGCAGCGTGGGACATTTCAACACCGGGGAGCTGTTTTTT CASSVGHFNTGELFF
TRBD1 TRBJ2-5 TRBV5-5 few TGTGCCAGCAGCTTGAAATACCGACAGGGGTTGGAGACCCAGTACTTC CASSLKYRQGLETQYF
NA TRBJ2-7 TRBV11-2 NA TGTGCCAGCAGCGCCCCGACAGCAACAGGCGAGCAGTACTTC CASSAPTATGEQYF
NA TRBJ1-1 TRBV6-5 NA TGTGCCAGCAGTTACGGGGTCAGCGGGTGGAACACTGAAGCTTTCTTT CASSYGVSGWNTEAFF
TRBD1 TRBJ1-2 TRBV7-8 NA TGTGCCAGCAGCTTAGAGGGACAGGGGGGGGATGGCTACACCTTC CASSLEGQGGDGYTF
TRBD1 TRBJ1-4 TRBV29-1 once TGCAGCGCGAGAGACAGGGCTGAAAAACTGTTTTTT CSARDRAEKLFF
NA TRBJ2-2 TRBV3-1/TRBV3-2 NA TGTGCCAGCAGTAAGACACTAGGGAACACCGGGGAGCTGTTTTTT CASSKTLGNTGELFF
TRBD2 TRBJ2-7 TRBV2 NA TGTGCCAGCAGGAAACTAGCGGGAGGCGCTGGGGGTTTACAGTACTTC CASRKLAGGAGGLQYF
TRBD1 TRBJ1-5 TRBV6-2/TRBV6-3 NA TGTGCCAGCAGCCGACAGGGGCTCGGTGGCCAGCCCCAGCATTTT CASSRQGLGGQPQHF
NA TRBJ2-1 TRBV2 NA TGTGCCAGCGTTCGGGGGTTAGGTGAGCAGTTCTTC CASVRGLGEQFF
TRBD1 TRBJ1-2 TRBV20-1 NA TGCAGTGCTAGTGCTGAACCAGGGGGTCGAGTTTACACCTTC CSASAEPGGRVYTF
NA TRBJ1-4 TRBV12-3/TRBV12-4 NA TGTGCCAGCAGTTTCAGTGAAAAACTGTTTTTT CASSFSEKLFF
NA TRBJ2-2 TRBV9 NA TGTGCCAGCAGCGACCCCCCGGGTTACACCGGGGAGCTGTTTTTT CASSDPPGYTGELFF
NA TRBJ1-1 TRBV29-1 NA TGCAGCGTCGGAACGGCAGGCCTAATCACTGAAGCTTTCTTT CSVGTAGLITEAFF
NA TRBJ2-7 TRBV20-1 NA TGCAGTGCTAGTAATCAGGCGTCCTACGAGCAGTACTTC CSASNQASYEQYF
NA TRBJ1-3 TRBV5-8 NA TGTGCCAGCAGCTTGTACAGGAGGGAAAACACCATATATTTT CASSLYRRENTIYF
TRBD1 TRBJ1-2 TRBV24-1 NA TGTGCCACCAGTGATTTTCAACCCGGGACAGGCGACTATGGCTACACCTTC CATSDFQPGTGDYGYTF
NA TRBJ2-5 TRBV5-1 NA TGCGCCAGCAGCTTGTCGGGGTACTACCAAGAGACCCAGTACTTC CASSLSGYYQETQYF
NA TRBJ2-1 TRBV30 NA TGTGCCTGGGGCCGGGACATAATCTACAATGAGCAGTTCTTC CAWGRDIIYNEQFF
NA TRBJ1-2 TRBV19 NA TGTGCCAGTAGTAATCCCGCGCATTCCTATGGCTACACCTTC CASSNPAHSYGYTF
NA TRBJ1-3 TRBV19 NA TGTGCCAGCAGCTCAGGCAACACCATATATTTT CASSSGNTIYF
NA TRBJ1-2 TRBV7-6 NA TGTGCCAGCAGCTTACAAGGGCAGGGTGGCTACACCTTC CASSLQGQGGYTF
TRBD2 TRBJ2-5 TRBV2 NA TGTGCCAGCAGTGCTAGCGGGGGGGAGACCCAGTACTTC CASSASGGETQYF
TRBD1 TRBJ1-4 TRBV5-1 NA TGCGCCAGCAGCCCGCGACAGGGGCCGGGGGAAAAACTGTTTTTT CASSPRQGPGEKLFF
NA TRBJ2-3 TRBV19 NA TGTGCCAGTAGTATCGGGGCAGGGAGGACCACAGATACGCAGTATTTT CASSIGAGRTTDTQYF
NA TRBJ1-2 TRBV9 NA TGTGCCAGCAGCGTAGCTGGCAGGCCAGACTATGGCTACACCTTC CASSVAGRPDYGYTF
TRBD1 TRBJ1-1 TRBV18 NA TGTGCCAGCTCTTCGGACAGGACGACTGAAGCTTTCTTT CASSSDRTTEAFF
TRBD1 TRBJ2-7 TRBV19 NA TGTGCCAGTAGTCGGAGGACCGGGACAGGATCCTACGAGCAGTACTTC CASSRRTGTGSYEQYF
TRBD1 TRBJ2-1 TRBV3-1/TRBV3-2 once TGTGCCAGCAGCCATCCGGACAGGGTAGGGGTACGGAGGACCAACAATGAGCAGTTCTTC CASSHPDRVGVRRTNNEQFF